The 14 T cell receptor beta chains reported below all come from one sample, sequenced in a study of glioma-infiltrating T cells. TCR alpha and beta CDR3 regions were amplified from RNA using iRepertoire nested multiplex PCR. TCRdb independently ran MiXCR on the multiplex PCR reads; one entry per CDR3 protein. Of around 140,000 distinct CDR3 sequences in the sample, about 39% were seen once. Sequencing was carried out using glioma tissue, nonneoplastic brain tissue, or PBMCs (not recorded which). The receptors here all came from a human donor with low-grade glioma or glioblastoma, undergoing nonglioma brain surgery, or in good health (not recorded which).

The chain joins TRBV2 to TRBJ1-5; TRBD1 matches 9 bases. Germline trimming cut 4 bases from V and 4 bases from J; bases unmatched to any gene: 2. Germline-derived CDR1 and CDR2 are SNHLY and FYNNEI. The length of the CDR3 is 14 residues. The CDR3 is CASSGGQGNQPQHF. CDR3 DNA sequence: TGTGCCAGCAGTGGAGGACAGGGGAATCAGCCCCAGCATTTT.

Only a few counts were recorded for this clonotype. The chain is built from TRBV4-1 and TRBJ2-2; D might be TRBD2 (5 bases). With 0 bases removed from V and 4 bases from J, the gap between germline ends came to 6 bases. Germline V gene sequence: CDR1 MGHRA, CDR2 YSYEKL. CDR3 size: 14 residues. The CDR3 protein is CASSQELATGELFF. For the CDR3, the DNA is TGCGCCAGCAGCCAAGAGCTAGCCACCGGGGAGCTGTTTTTT.

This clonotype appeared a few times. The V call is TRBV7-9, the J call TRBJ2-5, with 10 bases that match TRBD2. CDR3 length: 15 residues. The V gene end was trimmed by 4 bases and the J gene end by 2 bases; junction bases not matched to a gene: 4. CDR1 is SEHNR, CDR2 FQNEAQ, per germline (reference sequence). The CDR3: CASSSGLAEQETQYF. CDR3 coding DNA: TGTGCCAGCAGCTCCGGACTAGCGGAGCAAGAGACCCAGTACTTC.

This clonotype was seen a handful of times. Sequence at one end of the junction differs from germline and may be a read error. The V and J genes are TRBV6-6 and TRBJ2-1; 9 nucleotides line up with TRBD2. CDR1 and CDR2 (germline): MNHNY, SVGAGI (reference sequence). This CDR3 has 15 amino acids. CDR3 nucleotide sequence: TGTGCCAGCAGTCGACTAGCGGATGCCTACAATGAGAAGTTCTTC. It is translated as CASSRLADAYNEKFF.

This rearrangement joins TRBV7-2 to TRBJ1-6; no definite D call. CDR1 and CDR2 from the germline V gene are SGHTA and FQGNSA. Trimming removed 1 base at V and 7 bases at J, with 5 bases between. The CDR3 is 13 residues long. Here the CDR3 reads CASSLDGNSPLHF. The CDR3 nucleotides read TGTGCCAGCAGCTTAGATGGGAATTCACCCCTCCACTTT.

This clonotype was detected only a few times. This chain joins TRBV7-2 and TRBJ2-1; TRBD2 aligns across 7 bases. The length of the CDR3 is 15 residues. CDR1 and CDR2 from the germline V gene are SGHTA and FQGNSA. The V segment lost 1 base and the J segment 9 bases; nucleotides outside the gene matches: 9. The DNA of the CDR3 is TGTGCCAGCAGCTTAGACGTGGGAGGGCCAACTGAGCAGTTCTTC. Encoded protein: CASSLDVGGPTEQFF.

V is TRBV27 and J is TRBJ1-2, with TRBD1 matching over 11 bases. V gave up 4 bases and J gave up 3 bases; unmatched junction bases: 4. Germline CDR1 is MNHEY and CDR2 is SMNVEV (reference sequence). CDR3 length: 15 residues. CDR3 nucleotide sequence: TGTGCCAGCAGTTCTGGGACAGGGGGTTACTATGGCTACACCTTC. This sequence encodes CASSSGTGGYYGYTF.

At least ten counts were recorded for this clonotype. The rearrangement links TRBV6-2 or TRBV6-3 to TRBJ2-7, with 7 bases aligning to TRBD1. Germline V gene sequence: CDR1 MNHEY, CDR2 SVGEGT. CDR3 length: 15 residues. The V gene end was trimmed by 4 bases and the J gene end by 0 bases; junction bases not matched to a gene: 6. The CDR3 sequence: CASSSRQGSSYEQYF. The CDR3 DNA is TGTGCCAGCAGTTCCCGACAGGGAAGCTCCTACGAGCAGTACTTC.

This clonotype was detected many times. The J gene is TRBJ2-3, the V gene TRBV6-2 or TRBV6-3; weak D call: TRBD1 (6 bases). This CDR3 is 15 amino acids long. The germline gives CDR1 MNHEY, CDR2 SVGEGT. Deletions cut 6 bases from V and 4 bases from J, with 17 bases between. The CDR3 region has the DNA TGTGCCAGCAGCGACTCGCCGGACAGCTCAGATACGCAGTATTTT. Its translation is CASSDSPDSSDTQYF.

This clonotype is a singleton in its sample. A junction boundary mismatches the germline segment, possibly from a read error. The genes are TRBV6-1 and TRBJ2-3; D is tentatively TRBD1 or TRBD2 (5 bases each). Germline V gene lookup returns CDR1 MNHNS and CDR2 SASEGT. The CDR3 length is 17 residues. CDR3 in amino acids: CAISEVWKGRSTDTQYF. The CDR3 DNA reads TGTGCCATCAGTGAGGTCTGGAAGGGACGTAGCACAGATACGCAGTATTTT.

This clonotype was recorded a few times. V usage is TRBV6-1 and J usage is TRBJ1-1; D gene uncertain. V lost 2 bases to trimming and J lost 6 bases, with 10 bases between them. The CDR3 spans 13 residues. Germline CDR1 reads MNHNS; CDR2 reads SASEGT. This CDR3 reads CASSERGFAEAFF. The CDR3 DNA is TGTGCCAGCAGTGAACGGGGATTCGCTGAAGCTTTCTTT.

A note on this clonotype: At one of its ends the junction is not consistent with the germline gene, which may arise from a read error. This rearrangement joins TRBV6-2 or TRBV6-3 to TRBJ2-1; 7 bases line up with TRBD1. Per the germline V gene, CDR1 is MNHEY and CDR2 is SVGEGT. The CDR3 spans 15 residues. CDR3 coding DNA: TGTGCCATCAGTGAGCGCCAGGGGGTGTACAATGAGCAGTTCTTC. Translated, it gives CAISERQGVYNEQFF.

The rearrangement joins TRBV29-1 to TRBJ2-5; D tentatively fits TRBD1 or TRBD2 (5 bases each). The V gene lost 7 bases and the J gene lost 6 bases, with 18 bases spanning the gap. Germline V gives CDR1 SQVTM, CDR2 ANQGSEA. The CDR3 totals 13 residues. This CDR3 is CSASYPGPKTQYF. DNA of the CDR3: TGCAGCGCCTCTTATCCGGGGCCCAAGACCCAGTACTTC.

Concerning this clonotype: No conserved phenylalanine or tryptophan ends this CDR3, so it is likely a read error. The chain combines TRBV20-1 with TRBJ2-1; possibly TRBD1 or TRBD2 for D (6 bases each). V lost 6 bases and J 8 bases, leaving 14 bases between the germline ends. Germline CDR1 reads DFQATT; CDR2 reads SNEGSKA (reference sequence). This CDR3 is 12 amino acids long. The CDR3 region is CSAIGGFYEQFS. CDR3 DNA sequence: TGCAGTGCGATCGGGGGCTTCTATGAGCAGTTCTCC.